This T cell receptor beta chain was captured by sequencing in a study of blood T cell repertoires in COVID-19. For the study at large: Sites in the United States, Italy and Spain provided acute and convalescent COVID-19 samples.

The table came from immunoSEQ multiplex PCR; TCRdb's copy has only in-frame clones and leaves some out. Of approximately 100,000 clones listed, around 85% were seen once; the top ten hold approximately 40%. This clone was observed a few times. The germline gives CDR1 SGHAT, CDR2 FQDESV (reference sequence). V gave up 6 bases and J gave up 1 base; unmatched junction bases: 4. The CDR3 spans 14 residues. This TCR derives from a man older than 75 with acute or convalescent COVID-19. Sequencing input: peripheral blood. This rearrangement joins TRBV11-1 to TRBJ2-3; 7 nucleotides line up with TRBD1. CDR3: CASRDRVGTDTQYF. In DNA, the CDR3 is TGTGCCAGCAGAGACAGGGTCGGCACAGATACGCAGTATTTT.